The 5 T cell receptor beta chains below all came from one sample that was sequenced in a study of OX40 agonist ivuxolimab in advanced cancers. Using immunoSEQ multiplex PCR, the repertoire was profiled, and TCRdb retains in-frame clones only, with some absent. The table includes roughly 50,000 clones, 92% detected once. The material sequenced was CD4+ or CD8+ T cells sorted from blood, taken in a trial of the OX40 agonist ivuxolimab. These receptors came from an adult with an advanced solid tumor such as melanoma, head and neck, liver or kidney cancer.

This clone was seen just once. The rearrangement links TRBV11-2 to TRBJ1-6; D unresolved. Germline V lookup: CDR1 SGHAT, CDR2 FQNNGV. V gave up 5 bases and J gave up 4 bases, with 12 bases separating them. The length of the CDR3 is 15 residues. CDR3: CASSEGSQYNSPLHF. The DNA of the CDR3 is TGTGCCAGCAGCGAAGGGTCCCAATATAATTCACCCCTCCACTTT.

The chain is built from TRBV16 and TRBJ1-4; no definite D call. The CDR3 is 14 amino acids. The ends were cut back, 4 bases at V and 10 bases at J, with 16 bases in the middle. CDR1 KGHSY and CDR2 FQNENV come from the germline V gene. The CDR3 sequence: CASSPGEAGRKLFF. In DNA, the CDR3 is TGTGCCAGCAGCCCCGGGGAAGCGGGGAGAAAACTGTTTTTT.

The chain is built from TRBV28 and TRBJ1-2; D might be TRBD1 (5 bases). Germline assignment: CDR1 MDHEN and CDR2 SYDVKM. The CDR3 has 16 amino acids. Trimming pared 2 bases from V and 0 bases from J, leaving 13 bases between. In nucleotides, the CDR3 is TGTGCCAGCAGTTTAGATCTGAGACAGCCTAACTATGGCTACACCTTC. This sequence encodes CASSLDLRQPNYGYTF.

The chain links TRBV7-9 to TRBJ1-5; D gene ambiguous. V was clipped by 2 bases and J by 5 bases, with 4 bases between them. The CDR3 consists of 12 residues. Germline V gene sequence: CDR1 SEHNR, CDR2 FQNEAQ (reference sequence). The CDR3 is CASSLRDQPQHF. The CDR3 coding sequence is TGTGCCAGCAGCTTAAGGGATCAGCCCCAGCATTTT.

The chain links TRBV27 to TRBJ2-2; D uncertain. Trimming removed 6 bases at V and 0 bases at J, with 17 bases between. Germline CDR1 reads MNHEY; CDR2 reads SMNVEV (reference sequence). The CDR3 sequence is 17 residues long. The CDR3, as DNA: TGTGCCAGCAGCCCTAGTCGAGAGGTCGCGAACACCGGGGAGCTGTTTTTT. Its translation: CASSPSREVANTGELFF.